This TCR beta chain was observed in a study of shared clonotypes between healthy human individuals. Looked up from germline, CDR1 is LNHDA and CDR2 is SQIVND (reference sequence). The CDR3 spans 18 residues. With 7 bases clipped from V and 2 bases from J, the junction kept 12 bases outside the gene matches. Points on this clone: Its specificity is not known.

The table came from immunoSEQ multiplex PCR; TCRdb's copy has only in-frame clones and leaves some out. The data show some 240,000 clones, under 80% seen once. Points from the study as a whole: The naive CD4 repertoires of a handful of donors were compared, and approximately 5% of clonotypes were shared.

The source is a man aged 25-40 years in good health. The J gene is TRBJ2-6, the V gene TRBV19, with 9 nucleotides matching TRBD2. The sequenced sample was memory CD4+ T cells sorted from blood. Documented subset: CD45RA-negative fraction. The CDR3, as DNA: TGTGCCAGTATGGGGGTAGCGGGAGTTGTTACTGGGGCCAACGTCCTGACTTTC. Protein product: CASMGVAGVVTGANVLTF.